This T cell receptor (beta chain) was found in a study of blood T cell repertoires in COVID-19. The ends were cut back, 2 bases at V and 0 bases at J, with 11 bases in the middle. The CDR3 has 16 residues. In germline, CDR1 is SGHVS, CDR2 FNYEAQ. Produced via immunoSEQ multiplex PCR; TCRdb's table is partial and in-frame only. The sample contains about 200,000 clones, around nine tenths of which appear only once. The V call is TRBV7-6, the J call TRBJ1-3; the D gene is possibly TRBD1 (5 bases). Sequencing was performed on peripheral blood. The receptor was derived from a man aged 50 to 59 with COVID-19, enrolled during active disease. CDR3 coding DNA: TGTGCCAGCAGCTTAAAGTTCGGGGGCTCTGGAAACACCATATATTTT. It yields the protein CASSLKFGGSGNTIYF.